Shown below are 21 T cell receptor beta chains from a single sample sequenced in a study of blood T cell repertoires in COVID-19. The assay was immunoSEQ multiplex PCR, and TCRdb's table has in-frame clones only and misses some. The sample consists of 250,000 to 300,000 clones, about 86% of them appearing once. Specimen: peripheral blood. The receptor source for this set is a man between 18 and 35 years old with active or convalescent COVID-19.

The gene calls are TRBV2 and TRBJ2-1, with TRBD1 identical over 7 bases. With 3 bases clipped from V and 3 bases from J, the junction kept 8 bases outside the gene matches. In germline, CDR1 is SNHLY, CDR2 FYNNEI. The CDR3 totals 16 residues. CDR3 protein: CASSDLMGQIYNEQFF. The CDR3 nucleotides read TGTGCCAGCAGTGATCTTATGGGACAGATCTACAATGAGCAGTTCTTC.

This chain joins TRBV27 and TRBJ1-5; D gene uncertain. The CDR3 has 17 residues. The V end was cut by 5 bases, the J end by 7 bases, with 24 bases between. Germline loops: CDR1 MNHEY, CDR2 SMNVEV (reference sequence). The CDR3 coding sequence is TGTGCCAGCAGTCCAACTCCTCCGCGGGCCGCAAGGCAGCCCCAGCATTTT. As protein: CASSPTPPRAARQPQHF.

This clone has only one observation. V usage is TRBV7-2 and J usage is TRBJ2-1; D may be TRBD2 (6 bases). Looked up from germline, CDR1 is SGHTA and CDR2 is FQGNSA. V was shortened by 5 bases and J by 6 bases, with 11 bases between the two germline ends. This CDR3 has 13 residues. CDR3: CASSGGTTNEQFF. As DNA, the CDR3 is TGTGCCAGCAGCGGCGGGACGACCAATGAGCAGTTCTTC.

V and J are TRBV30 and TRBJ2-5, with 8 bases that match TRBD1. Germline loops: CDR1 GTSNPN, CDR2 SVGIG (reference sequence). Trimming removed 7 bases from V and 5 bases from J; junction bases left unmatched: 9. This CDR3 spans 13 amino acids. The CDR3 nucleotides are TGTGCCTCAACCGCAGGGGGCCTTGAGACCCAGTACTTC. It codes for CASTAGGLETQYF.

The genes are TRBV9 and TRBJ2-3; D gene uncertain. Germline lookup yields CDR1 SGDLS and CDR2 YYNGEE. This CDR3 has 13 amino acids. Trimming took 3 bases from V and 7 from J, leaving 12 bases between them. In DNA, the CDR3 is TGTGCCAGCAGCGCCCCTAGTGAATATACGCAGTATTTT. Amino acid sequence: CASSAPSEYTQYF.

This chain links TRBV7-9 with TRBJ1-6, with 8 bases that match TRBD1. There are 15 residues in the CDR3. V was clipped by 5 bases and J by 5 bases; unmatched bases: 5. Germline CDR1 reads SEHNR; CDR2 reads FQNEAQ (reference sequence). The CDR3 protein is CASSTGQGDNSPLHF. The CDR3 DNA reads TGTGCCAGCAGCACCGGACAGGGTGATAATTCACCCCTCCACTTT. Full variable domain (remainder filled in from reference TRBV7-9 and TRBJ1-6): DTGVSQNPRHKITKRGQNVTFRCDPISEHNRLYWYRQTLGQGPEFLTYFQNEAQLEKSRLLSDRFSAERPKGSFSTLEIQRTEQGDSAMYLCASSTGQGDNSPLHFGNGTRLTVT.

This chain connects TRBV5-1 to TRBJ1-4; a weak D match, TRBD1 (6 bases). This CDR3 has 19 amino acids. V lost 4 bases and J lost 8, with 30 bases in between. The germline V gene encodes CDR1 SGHRS and CDR2 YFSETQ. The CDR3 protein is CASSPQPSSTGPGGEKLFF. The CDR3 coding sequence is TGCGCCAGCAGCCCCCAACCCTCATCGACCGGGCCGGGGGGCGAAAAACTGTTTTTT.

V usage is TRBV18 and J usage is TRBJ1-2; 7 bases fit TRBD1. Germline CDR1 KGHSH, CDR2 LQKENI. Trimming removed 4 bases from V and 2 bases from J; junction bases left unmatched: 1. The length of the CDR3 is 13 residues. CDR3 amino acids: CASSRDSNYGYTF. The CDR3 DNA reads as TGTGCCAGCTCACGGGACAGCAACTATGGCTACACCTTC.

This clone was picked up a small number of times. V is TRBV4-1 and J is TRBJ2-5, with D maybe TRBD2 (5 bases). Trimming pared 4 bases from V and 5 bases from J, leaving 11 bases between. Germline loops: CDR1 MGHRA, CDR2 YSYEKL. CDR3 length: 13 residues. The CDR3 loop reads CASSRDYSETQYF. CDR3 sequence (DNA): TGCGCCAGCAGCCGCGACTATAGTGAGACCCAGTACTTC.

The rearrangement joins TRBV21-1 to TRBJ2-7; TRBD1 reflects the table's D call only, with no check against the DNA. TRBV21-1 is assigned pseudogene status. CDR3 length equals 14 residues. CDR3 nucleotide sequence: TGTGCCAGCAGCCGTTGGGGGCGAGCCTACGAGCAGTACTTC. Amino acid sequence: CASSRWGRAYEQYF.

This chain uses TRBV5-1 with TRBJ1-3; 7 bases are a match to TRBD1. This CDR3 contains 16 residues. The V gene end was trimmed by 4 bases and the J gene end by 2 bases; junction bases not matched to a gene: 9. CDR1 and CDR2 (germline): SGHRS, YFSETQ. CDR3 coding DNA: TGCGCCAGCAGCCCGACAGGGTTTCGGCCTGGAAACACCATATATTTT. It encodes CASSPTGFRPGNTIYF.

The chain has TRBV30 and TRBJ1-5, with D possibly TRBD1 on 6 matching bases. The V end lost 2 bases, the J end lost 0 bases, and 11 bases lay between the germline ends. The germline CDR1 and CDR2 sequences are GTSNPN and SVGIG (reference sequence). The CDR3 loop spans 15 amino acids. CDR3 DNA: TGTGCCTGGAGTCCGGACAGCTATAGCAATCAGCCCCAGCATTTT. Translating it yields CAWSPDSYSNQPQHF.

This clone turned up a few times. The V gene is TRBV27, the J gene TRBJ2-7; a weak D match, TRBD1 (5 bases). Germline CDR1 reads MNHEY; CDR2 reads SMNVEV (reference sequence). The CDR3 consists of 13 residues. V shed 3 bases and J shed 0 bases, with 6 bases lying between them. CDR3 sequence reads: CASSFGASYEQYF. The CDR3, as DNA: TGTGCCAGCAGTTTTGGGGCCTCCTACGAGCAGTACTTC.

V gene TRBV27 combines with J gene TRBJ1-2, with 7 positions matching TRBD1. This CDR3 region has 12 residues. Looked up from germline, CDR1 is MNHEY and CDR2 is SMNVEV (reference sequence). Losses at the gene ends were 4 bases for V and 8 bases for J; bases not matched to a gene: 4. CDR3 region: CASSSGGHGYTF. Here the CDR3 DNA reads TGTGCCAGCAGTTCAGGGGGGCACGGCTACACCTTC.

This chain joins TRBV5-8 and TRBJ1-5; no definite D call. The germline CDR1 and CDR2 sequences are SGHTS and YDEGEE. Deletions cut 3 bases from V and 3 bases from J, with 10 bases between. This CDR3 comprises 14 residues. CDR3 in DNA: TGTGCCAGCAGCTCGGGGTCCTTCAATCAGCCCCAGCATTTT. This translates into CASSSGSFNQPQHF.

The gene calls are TRBV29-1 and TRBJ1-1, with 8 bases that match TRBD1. V lost 6 bases and J lost 2; bases outside the gene matches: 5. The CDR3 is 13 residues long. Germline CDR1 reads SQVTM; CDR2 reads ANQGSEA. The CDR3 nucleotides are TGCAGCGTACAGGGGGGAGACAACACTGAAGCTTTCTTT. It yields the protein CSVQGGDNTEAFF.

The rearrangement uses TRBV5-5 and TRBJ2-1, with D possibly TRBD2 on 5 matching bases. Trimming removed 4 bases from V and 5 bases from J, with 16 bases in between. Germline lookup yields CDR1 SGHKS and CDR2 YYEKEE (reference sequence). The CDR3 contains 15 residues. CDR3 sequence (DNA): TGTGCCAGCAGCACCGAAGGACTTTATGACAATGAGCAGTTCTTC. Protein: CASSTEGLYDNEQFF.

The rearrangement links TRBV7-2 to TRBJ1-1; D is uncertain. The CDR3 is 13 amino acids. The ends were cut back, 3 bases at V and 3 bases at J, with 8 bases in the middle. CDR1 SGHTA and CDR2 FQGNSA come from the germline V gene. Here the CDR3 reads CASSFQEDTEAFF. CDR3 in DNA: TGTGCCAGCAGCTTTCAGGAAGACACTGAAGCTTTCTTT.

V and J are TRBV4-3 and TRBJ1-2, with D uncertain. This CDR3 has 15 residues. V was shortened by 1 base and J by 8 bases, with 17 bases between the two germline ends. Germline V CDR1 and CDR2: LGHNA, YSLEER. DNA for the CDR3: TGCGCCAGCAGCCAAGGTCCGGGAATCTTTTTCGGCTACACCTTC. It translates to CASSQGPGIFFGYTF.

J is TRBJ2-1 and V is TRBV27, with 7 bases fitting TRBD1. V lost 4 bases and J lost 4; bases outside the gene matches: 4. This CDR3 spans 14 amino acids. Germline V gene data show CDR1 as MNHEY and CDR2 as SMNVEV (reference sequence). CDR3 residues: CASSSTTGYNEQFF. DNA of the CDR3: TGTGCCAGCAGTTCAACGACAGGGTACAATGAGCAGTTCTTC.

The chain recombines TRBV7-8 with TRBJ1-6; no clear D. The CDR3 is 14 residues long. Trimming shortened V by 4 bases and J by 7 bases, and 11 bases separated the two germline ends. Germline V gives CDR1 SGHVS, CDR2 FQNEAQ. The CDR3 bases are TGTGCCAGCAGCTCAAGGGAGAGGAATTCACCCCTCCACTTT. As protein: CASSSRERNSPLHF.